A selection of T cell receptor beta chains follows, all from one sample in a study of T cell responses to AZD1222 COVID-19 vaccine. TCRdb's table, derived via immunoSEQ multiplex PCR, lists solely in-frame clones and lacks some. This table has about 140,000 clones, just over 90% appearing once. Sequences were derived from peripheral blood, sampled on day 0 of AZD1222 vaccination. The source is an adult in good health. CDR3s include the opening cysteine and the closing phenylalanine or tryptophan. The D gene is left open where the match is weak. Clone size is shown for a subset of rows, as once, few, many or a class of expanded clone.

once | TRBD1 | 16 | TRBJ1-4 | TRBV3-1/TRBV3-2 | TGTGCCAGCAGCCAAGATCGAGGGACAGGGGTAGAAAAACTGTTTTTT | CASSQDRGTGVEKLFF
- | TRBD2 | 15 | TRBJ2-3 | TRBV5-1 | TGCGCCAGCAGCTTGACTCGGGGGGGCACAGATACGCAGTATTTT | CASSLTRGGTDTQYF
- | - | 13 | TRBJ2-4 | TRBV19 | TGTGCCAGTAATGAGGGCGGACAAAACATTCAGTACTTC | CASNEGGQNIQYF
- | TRBD2 | 16 | TRBJ2-1 | TRBV28 | TGTGCCAGCACCCACCCGGGAGCGGGAGGGTTGAATGAGCAGTTCTTC | CASTHPGAGGLNEQFF
- | TRBD1 | 13 | TRBJ1-1 | TRBV3-1/TRBV3-2 | TGTGCCAGCAGGACAGGGGGGAACACTGAAGCTTTCTTT | CASRTGGNTEAFF
- | - | 15 | TRBJ1-6 | TRBV3-1/TRBV3-2 | TGTGCCAGCAGCCAAGCCCCGGGGTATGGGTCACCCCTCCACTTT | CASSQAPGYGSPLHF
once | - | 17 | TRBJ1-6 | TRBV14 | TGTGCCAGCAGCCAAGAGGCCAGGGGCACCTATAATTCACCCCTCCACTTT | CASSQEARGTYNSPLHF
- | - | 17 | TRBJ1-1 | TRBV9 | TGTGCCAGCAGCGTAGGCGATCGAACCGGGAGGGTGGTTGAAGCTTTCTTT | CASSVGDRTGRVVEAFF
- | - | 15 | TRBJ2-2 | TRBV6-4 | TGTGCCAGCAGTGACTCCTGGGGCGGAGGCGGGGAGCTGTTTTTT | CASSDSWGGGGELFF
- | - | 14 | TRBJ2-3 | TRBV30 | TGTGCCTGGATGGGGGGCGTCGGCACAGATACGCAGTATTTT | CAWMGGVGTDTQYF
- | - | 14 | TRBJ2-7 | TRBV11-3 | TGTGCCAGCAGCACCGGGACAACCGTCGACGAGCAGTACTTC | CASSTGTTVDEQYF
once | - | 12 | TRBJ2-1 | TRBV7-8 | TGTGCCAGCAGCCTTAGATTTGGTGAGCAGTTCTTC | CASSLRFGEQFF
- | - | 15 | TRBJ1-5 | TRBV9 | TGTGCCAGCAGCGTGACAGCTTATAGCAATCAGCCCCAGCATTTT | CASSVTAYSNQPQHF
- | - | 13 | TRBJ2-7 | TRBV6-2/TRBV6-3 | TGTGCCAGCAGTGCGACGGGACTCTACGAGCAGTACTTC | CASSATGLYEQYF
- | - | 14 | TRBJ2-5 | TRBV6-2/TRBV6-3 | TGTGCCAGCAGTTACTCGGGGGGCTGGGAGACCCAGTACTTC | CASSYSGGWETQYF
- | - | 21 | TRBJ2-1 | TRBV21-1 | TGTGCCAGCAGCCCAGGGAGGCTAGCGGGAGGGCCCTCTAGCTCCTACAATGAGCAGTTCTTC | CASSPGRLAGGPSSSYNEQFF
- | TRBD2 | 19 | TRBJ2-3 | TRBV11-1 | TGTGCCAGCAGCTTAGCGCGCCACGGGACTAGCGGCCGCACAGATACGCAGTATTTT | CASSLARHGTSGRTDTQYF
- | TRBD1 | 14 | TRBJ2-7 | TRBV7-9 | TGTGCCAGCAGCCTCGACAGGGGACCCTACGAGCAGTACTTC | CASSLDRGPYEQYF
- | TRBD1 | 17 | TRBJ1-3 | TRBV23-1 | TGCGCCAGCAGTCAGGTGGACAGGGGGTCAACTGGAAACACCATATATTTT | CASSQVDRGSTGNTIYF
- | - | 13 | TRBJ2-3 | TRBV6-2/TRBV6-3 | TGTGCCAGCAGTTGGGGGAGACTCGATACGCAGTATTTT | CASSWGRLDTQYF
once | TRBD2 | 16 | TRBJ2-1 | TRBV5-5 | TGTGCCAGCAGCTTGCTGGGGCTAGCGGGAGGTAGGGAGCAGTTCTTC | CASSLLGLAGGREQFF
- | - | 14 | TRBJ1-6 | TRBV5-1 | TGCGCCAGCAGCAGGGACTCCTATAATTCACCCCTCCACTTT | CASSRDSYNSPLHF
- | TRBD1 | 15 | TRBJ2-5 | TRBV19 | TGTGCCAGTAGTTCCTGGGACAGGGTGAAAGAGACCCAGTACTTC | CASSSWDRVKETQYF
medium-sized | - | 17 | TRBJ1-5 | TRBV21-1 | TGTGCCAGCAGCAAACCCGGGCAACTCAATAGCAATCAGCCCCAGCATTTT | CASSKPGQLNSNQPQHF
- | TRBD2 | 17 | TRBJ2-5 | TRBV3-1/TRBV3-2 | TGTGCCAGCAGCCCGCAATTCAGCGGGAGCTGGCAAGAGACCCAGTACTTC | CASSPQFSGSWQETQYF
- | - | 9 | TRBJ1-3 | TRBV19 | TGTGCCGGACGAAACACCATATATTTT | CAGRNTIYF
once | - | 15 | TRBJ1-1 | TRBV5-1 | TGCGCCAGCAGCTTCACCCCGGGGGGGAACACTGAAGCTTTCTTT | CASSFTPGGNTEAFF
once | TRBD2 | 14 | TRBJ2-1 | TRBV7-3 | TGTGCCAGCAGCAAGAGCGGGAGGGGCAATGAGCAGTTCTTC | CASSKSGRGNEQFF
- | - | 14 | TRBJ1-1 | TRBV4-1 | TGCGCCAGCAGCCCAGTTATGGGGGGGACTGAAGCTTTCTTT | CASSPVMGGTEAFF
- | TRBD2 | 15 | TRBJ2-3 | TRBV27 | TGTGCCAGCACCCGACTAGCGGGAGTACAAGATACGCAGTATTTT | CASTRLAGVQDTQYF
- | - | 14 | TRBJ2-3 | TRBV7-2 | TGTGCCAGCACCCCCGTGGCGGGCACAGATACGCAGTATTTT | CASTPVAGTDTQYF
once | TRBD1 | 15 | TRBJ1-1 | TRBV25-1 | TGTGCCAGCAACGTGGGGGACAGCTCGAACACTGAAGCTTTCTTT | CASNVGDSSNTEAFF
- | TRBD2 | 18 | TRBJ2-5 | TRBV7-8 | TGTGCCAGCAGCCACGGGGGGGGTAGCGGGAGCGTCGGAGAGACCCAGTACTTC | CASSHGGGSGSVGETQYF
few | - | 16 | TRBJ2-4 | TRBV5-1 | TGCGCCAGCAGCTTGGAAGGGACACTGGGTCTGGTCATTCAGTACTTC | CASSLEGTLGLVIQYF
- | - | 12 | TRBJ1-5 | TRBV7-9 | TGTGCCAGCAGCTCTGGGGCATGGCCCCAGCATTTT | CASSSGAWPQHF
once | - | 17 | TRBJ2-6 | TRBV6-6 | TGTGCCAGCAGTCCGGGCGGGCTTGGCTCTGGGGCCAACGTCCTGACTTTC | CASSPGGLGSGANVLTF
- | - | 15 | TRBJ1-6 | TRBV27 | TGTGCCAGCAGTCGCCAATTCGAGCCGAATTCACCCCTCCACTTT | CASSRQFEPNSPLHF
- | - | 17 | TRBJ1-5 | TRBV6-1 | TGTGCCAGCAGTGAAGCGGGGTGGGGGAGCGACAATCAGCCCCAGCATTTT | CASSEAGWGSDNQPQHF
- | - | 16 | TRBJ2-3 | TRBV24-1 | TGTGCCACCAGTGAGTCCGGGACTCCAGACAGGGATACGCAGTATTTT | CATSESGTPDRDTQYF
- | TRBD2 | 14 | TRBJ2-5 | TRBV11-3 | TGTGCCAGCAGCCTAAGCGGGGACCAAGAGACCCAGTACTTC | CASSLSGDQETQYF
once | - | 14 | TRBJ2-5 | TRBV9 | TGTGCCAGCAGCCAAAGGGGTGTGCAAGAGACCCAGTACTTC | CASSQRGVQETQYF
once | TRBD1 | 21 | TRBJ2-3 | TRBV7-8 | TGTGCCAGCAGCTCCCGCCGGACAGGGGCGGCGGGGAGGAGAACCACAGATACGCAGTATTTT | CASSSRRTGAAGRRTTDTQYF
- | TRBD1 | 14 | TRBJ1-1 | TRBV6-2/TRBV6-3 | TGTGCCAGCAGTTACGACAGGGTCGGCACTGAAGCTTTCTTT | CASSYDRVGTEAFF
- | - | 13 | TRBJ2-3 | TRBV2 | TGTGCCAGCAGTAACCAGCCCGCAGATACGCAGTATTTT | CASSNQPADTQYF
- | TRBD1 | 14 | TRBJ2-2 | TRBV6-7 | TGTGCCAGCACTTGGGACAGGGCTGACGGGGAGCTGTTTTTT | CASTWDRADGELFF
once | - | 15 | TRBJ1-3 | TRBV7-2 | TGTGCCAGCAGCCTAGCCACAGGGTCGGGAAACACCATATATTTT | CASSLATGSGNTIYF
- | - | 12 | TRBJ1-5 | TRBV6-6 | TGTGCCAGCAATCTAGGGGCCTCGCCCCAGCATTTT | CASNLGASPQHF
- | - | 14 | TRBJ1-1 | TRBV30 | TGTGCCTGGAGCCGGGGGCGGTGGAACACTGAAGCTTTCTTT | CAWSRGRWNTEAFF
- | TRBD2 | 14 | TRBJ2-7 | TRBV27 | TGTGCCAGCATCCCCCTTAGCGGGGGGCTCGAGCAGTACTTC | CASIPLSGGLEQYF
- | TRBD2 | 14 | TRBJ2-1 | TRBV9 | TGTGCCAGCAGCGTTAGCGGGACTGACAATGAGCAGTTCTTC | CASSVSGTDNEQFF
- | - | 15 | TRBJ1-1 | TRBV11-2 | TGTGCCAGCAGCCTCCCAACAGGACCCTCCGTTGAAGCTTTCTTT | CASSLPTGPSVEAFF
- | - | 10 | TRBJ1-1 | TRBV30 | TGTGCCTGGAGGACCGGGGAAGCTTTCTTT | CAWRTGEAFF
- | - | 15 | TRBJ2-1 | TRBV19 | TGTGCCAGTAGTATCGCGGCGGGCTCCTACAATGAGCAGTTCTTC | CASSIAAGSYNEQFF